This entry is about one T cell receptor beta chain. The antigen remains undetermined. These data originate in a study of graft-versus-host responses after intestinal transplantation. Background on the study: Recipients had transplants, and these were multivisceral, liver-intestinal, or isolated intestinal.

The CDR3 is 16 residues long. Germline CDR1 WSHSY, CDR2 SAAADI. The V gene end was trimmed by 6 bases and the J gene end by 2 bases; junction bases not matched to a gene: 8. Libraries were prepared by immunoSEQ multiplex PCR; TCRdb keeps only in-frame clonotypes and omits some of them. The sample lists some 90,000 clones; 75% to 95% were seen once. The sample consisted of unstimulated CD8+ T cells sorted from spleen or lymph node cells, taken before intestinal transplant. The gene calls are TRBV10-2 and TRBJ2-3, with TRBD2 identical over 10 bases. The TCR comes from a human donor who received an intestinal transplant. The CDR3 DNA reads as TGCGCCAGCAGCCACGTAGCGGGGGGAAACACAGATACGCAGTATTTT. It is translated as CASSHVAGGNTDTQYF.